What follows are 22 T cell receptor beta chains derived from one specimen sequenced in a study of beta chain features in type 1 diabetes. The isolated RNA, all of it, was reverse transcribed, so expressed TCRB transcripts were what got sequenced. Measured with immunoSEQ multiplex PCR; TCRdb has only the in-frame clones, and not every one. Counted here are roughly 240,000 clones, around 68% occurring once; the ten biggest clones make up approximately 0.053%. The sequenced sample consisted of naive CD4+ T cells from blood. The receptors were gathered from a man under 40 in good health.

This clone was detected once. The CDR3 DNA is TGTGCCGCCGCCTGGGGGACCTACAATGAGCAGTTCTTC. It translates to CAAAWGTYNEQFF. The V gene is TRBV7-9, the J gene TRBJ2-1; D possibly matches TRBD1 or TRBD2 (5 bases each). The length of the CDR3 is 13 residues. Germline CDR1 is SEHNR and CDR2 is FQNEAQ (reference sequence). Trimming removed 11 bases from V and 2 bases from J, with 13 bases in between.

The chain has TRBV9 and TRBJ2-3, with TRBD2 identical over 9 bases. The V and J ends lost 4 bases and 6 bases, in that order; junction bases with no gene match: 9. CDR1 is SGDLS and CDR2 is YYNGEE in the germline V gene. The CDR3 is made up of 15 amino acids. For the CDR3, the DNA is TGTGCCAGCAGCCTTAGCGGGGGCCACCTCGATACGCAGTATTTT. Amino acids: CASSLSGGHLDTQYF.

The chain joins TRBV30 to TRBJ1-2; D uncertain. V lost 4 bases to trimming and J lost 8 bases, with 14 bases between them. The germline CDR1 and CDR2 sequences are GTSNPN and SVGIG (reference sequence). The CDR3 length is 12 residues. CDR3 sequence: CAWNSLSVGYTF. DNA of the CDR3: TGTGCCTGGAACTCCCTATCAGTGGGCTACACCTTC.

The chain is built from TRBV7-9 and TRBJ2-7, with 9 bases matching TRBD1. This CDR3 has 15 amino acids. V lost 3 bases and J lost 7; bases outside the gene matches: 10. Per germline, CDR1 SEHNR and CDR2 FQNEAQ (reference sequence). The DNA of the CDR3 is TGTGCCAGCAGCTTGAATAGGGACAGGGTTCATGAGCAGTACTTC. Translated, it gives CASSLNRDRVHEQYF.

The genes are TRBV15 and TRBJ2-5; TRBD2 is a possible D gene (6 bases). With 0 bases removed from V and 5 bases from J, the gap between germline ends came to 16 bases. The germline CDR1 and CDR2 sequences are LNHNV and YYDKDF (reference sequence). CDR3 length: 16 residues. CDR3 residues: CATSRDRGRRVETQYF. CDR3 nucleotide sequence: TGTGCCACCAGCAGAGATCGGGGACGGAGGGTCGAGACCCAGTACTTC.

The V gene is TRBV6-6, the J gene TRBJ2-1; a weak D match, TRBD2 (6 bases). V gave up 7 bases and J gave up 6 bases, with 16 bases separating them. CDR1 is MNHNY, CDR2 SVGAGI, per germline (reference sequence). CDR3 length: 14 amino acids. The CDR3 DNA follows: TGTGCCAGCATACCCTCGCGGGAAGGCAATGAGCAGTTCTTC. Its translation is CASIPSREGNEQFF.

In DNA form, the CDR3 reads TGCAGCGCCCTAGCGGGGGCGAACACCGGGGAGCTGTTTTTT. Translation gives CSALAGANTGELFF. The chain joins TRBV29-1 to TRBJ2-2; 10 bases fit TRBD2. The CDR3 is 14 residues long. The V and J ends lost 7 bases and 0 bases, in that order; junction bases with no gene match: 2. Germline V gives CDR1 SQVTM, CDR2 ANQGSEA.

The chain employs TRBV18 and TRBJ2-1; D not certain. This CDR3 contains 12 residues. The germline V and J ends were trimmed by 10 bases and 6 bases, with 13 bases remaining between them. CDR1 and CDR2 from the germline V gene are KGHSH and LQKENI. The CDR3 sequence: CATSGQINEQFF. CDR3 in DNA: TGTGCCACCTCCGGGCAGATCAATGAGCAGTTCTTC.

The chain carries TRBV29-1 and TRBJ2-3, with D uncertain. Germline V gene data show CDR1 as SQVTM and CDR2 as ANQGSEA. The CDR3 has 14 amino acids. Trimming took off 4 bases at V and 3 bases at J, with 14 bases between the two ends. The CDR3 nucleotides are TGCAGCGTTGGCTCTGTGGGATTGACAGATACGCAGTATTTT. Protein product: CSVGSVGLTDTQYF.

The chain recombines TRBV30 with TRBJ2-5, with TRBD2 matching 7 bases. The V gene's germline CDR1 is GTSNPN and CDR2 SVGIG (reference sequence). This CDR3 comprises 15 residues. Trimming cost V 3 bases and J 4 bases; bases outside gene matches: 11. The CDR3 sequence is CAWSLSPRGTETQYF. In nucleotides, the CDR3 is TGTGCCTGGAGCCTATCACCGCGGGGGACAGAGACCCAGTACTTC.

V usage is TRBV7-9 and J usage is TRBJ2-7; 7 bases match TRBD1. Germline CDR1 is SEHNR and CDR2 is FQNEAQ (reference sequence). Trimming removed 5 bases from V and 6 bases from J; junction bases left unmatched: 10. CDR3 length equals 14 residues. The CDR3 reads CASSIDRVLGEQYF. As DNA, the CDR3 is TGTGCCAGCAGCATTGACAGGGTACTGGGCGAGCAGTACTTC. Based on the CDR3 plus reference TRBV7-9 and TRBJ2-7, the full variable domain is DTGVSQNPRHKITKRGQNVTFRCDPISEHNRLYWYRQTLGQGPEFLTYFQNEAQLEKSRLLSDRFSAERPKGSFSTLEIQRTEQGDSAMYLCASSIDRVLGEQYFGPGTRLTVT.

This clone occurred a few times. The chain combines TRBV29-1 with TRBJ2-6; D is ambiguous. The germline V and J ends were trimmed by 3 bases and 0 bases, with 6 bases remaining between them. CDR1 is SQVTM, CDR2 ANQGSEA, per germline. The CDR3 has 14 amino acids. The CDR3 spells CSVESSSGANVLTF. CDR3 DNA: TGCAGCGTTGAGTCCTCCTCTGGGGCCAACGTCCTGACTTTC.

The chain employs TRBV28 and TRBJ2-7; D unresolved. Germline V gene lookup returns CDR1 MDHEN and CDR2 SYDVKM. The length of the CDR3 is 12 residues. V lost 3 bases, J lost 2 bases, and 5 bases lay in between. The CDR3 loop is CASSFQAYEQYF. The DNA of the CDR3 is TGTGCCAGCAGTTTTCAGGCCTACGAGCAGTACTTC.

This clone has only a few counts. For the CDR3, the DNA is TGCGCCAGCAGCCGGACCATGGCCAACGTCCTGACTTTC. This gives the protein CASSRTMANVLTF. The chain has TRBV4-3 and TRBJ2-6, with unresolved D. Between the trimmed V and J ends, which lost 4 bases and 6 bases, there was a span of 7 bases. Germline V gene data show CDR1 as LGHNA and CDR2 as YSLEER. The CDR3 is 13 amino acids.

The J gene is TRBJ1-1, the V gene TRBV7-2; no clear D gene. V was cut by 0 bases and J by 6 bases, with 11 bases left in between. The CDR3 has 14 residues. In germline, CDR1 is SGHTA, CDR2 FQGNSA. The CDR3 DNA is TGTGCCAGCAGCTTAGCCACAGTCAGTCCTGAAGCTTTCTTT. Amino acids: CASSLATVSPEAFF.

The chain is built from TRBV18 and TRBJ2-7, with D unclear. The CDR3 runs to 15 residues. Deletions cut 6 bases from V and 3 bases from J, with 18 bases between. Germline CDR1 reads KGHSH; CDR2 reads LQKENI. The DNA for the CDR3 is TGTGCCAGCTCGTTCGAACCATTCGTAGGCTACGAGCAGTACTTC. Encoded protein: CASSFEPFVGYEQYF.

A few counts support this clone. This chain connects TRBV4-3 to TRBJ2-7; TRBD1 might be the D (6 bases). The germline V gene encodes CDR1 LGHNA and CDR2 YSLEER. V was pared by 1 base and J by 0 bases, with 7 bases between. CDR3 size: 14 residues. CDR3 DNA: TGCGCCAGCAGCCAAGGAGGGGGCTCCTACGAGCAGTACTTC. It yields the protein CASSQGGGSYEQYF.

The chain carries TRBV9 and TRBJ2-7, with 7 bases that match TRBD2. The J segment lost 3 bases and the V segment lost 3 bases, leaving 3 bases of the junction unmatched. The germline CDR1 and CDR2 sequences are SGDLS and YYNGEE. There are 13 residues in the CDR3. The chain's CDR3 is CASSAGLGYEQYF. CDR3 bases: TGTGCCAGCAGCGCCGGACTAGGCTACGAGCAGTACTTC.

With regard to this clone: Different DNA sequences within this sample yield the same CDR3. J is TRBJ2-3 and V is TRBV18; D may be TRBD2 (6 bases). Germline assignment: CDR1 KGHSH and CDR2 LQKENI. This CDR3 spans 14 amino acids. The V end was cut by 3 bases, the J end by 1 base, with 8 bases between. Here the CDR3 DNA reads TGTGCCAGCTCACCTCCTAGCGGCACAGATACGCAGTATTTT. It translates to CASSPPSGTDTQYF.

The chain employs TRBV30 and TRBJ2-3; no reliable D call. From germline, CDR1 is GTSNPN and CDR2 SVGIG (reference sequence). V was clipped by 2 bases and J by 2 bases, with 2 bases between them. This CDR3 is 11 amino acids long. CDR3: CAWSFTDTQYF. CDR3 in DNA: TGTGCCTGGAGTTTCACAGATACGCAGTATTTT.

V is TRBV7-9 and J is TRBJ2-3; the D gene is possibly TRBD2 (6 bases). Trimming took off 1 base at V and 0 bases at J, with 8 bases between the two ends. The CDR3 spans 15 residues. Germline V CDR1 and CDR2: SEHNR, FQNEAQ (reference sequence). The CDR3 sequence: CASSLERGSTDTQYF. CDR3 in DNA: TGTGCCAGCAGCTTAGAACGGGGGAGCACAGATACGCAGTATTTT.

This sequence joins TRBV29-1 and TRBJ1-2, with D hard to call. CDR1 is SQVTM and CDR2 is ANQGSEA in the germline V gene. V was shortened by 4 bases and J by 3 bases, with 18 bases between the two germline ends. The CDR3 has 15 amino acids. This CDR3 is CSVGMGLRRDYGYTF. For the CDR3, the DNA is TGCAGCGTTGGAATGGGGTTACGACGCGACTATGGCTACACCTTC.